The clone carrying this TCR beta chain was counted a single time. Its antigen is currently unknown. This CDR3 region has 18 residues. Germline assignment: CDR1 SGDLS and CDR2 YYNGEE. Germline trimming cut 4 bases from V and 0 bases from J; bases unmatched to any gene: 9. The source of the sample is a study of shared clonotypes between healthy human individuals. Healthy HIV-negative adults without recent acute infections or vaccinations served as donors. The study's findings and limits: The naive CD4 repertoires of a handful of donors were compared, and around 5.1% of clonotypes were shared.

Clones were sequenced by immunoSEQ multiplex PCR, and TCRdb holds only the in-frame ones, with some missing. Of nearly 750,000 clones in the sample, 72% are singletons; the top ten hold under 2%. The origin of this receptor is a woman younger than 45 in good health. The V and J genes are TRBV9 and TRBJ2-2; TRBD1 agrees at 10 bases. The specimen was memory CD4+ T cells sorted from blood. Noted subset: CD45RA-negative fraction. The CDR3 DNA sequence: TGTGCCAGCAGCCCAAGTCCCGGGACAGGGGCGAACACCGGGGAGCTGTTTTTT. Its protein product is CASSPSPGTGANTGELFF. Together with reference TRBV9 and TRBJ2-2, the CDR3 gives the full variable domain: DSGVTQTPKHLITATGQRVTLRCSPRSGDLSVYWYQQSLDQGLQFLIQYYNGEERAKGNILERFSAQQFPDLHSELNLSSLELGDSALYFCASSPSPGTGANTGELFFGEGSRLTVL.